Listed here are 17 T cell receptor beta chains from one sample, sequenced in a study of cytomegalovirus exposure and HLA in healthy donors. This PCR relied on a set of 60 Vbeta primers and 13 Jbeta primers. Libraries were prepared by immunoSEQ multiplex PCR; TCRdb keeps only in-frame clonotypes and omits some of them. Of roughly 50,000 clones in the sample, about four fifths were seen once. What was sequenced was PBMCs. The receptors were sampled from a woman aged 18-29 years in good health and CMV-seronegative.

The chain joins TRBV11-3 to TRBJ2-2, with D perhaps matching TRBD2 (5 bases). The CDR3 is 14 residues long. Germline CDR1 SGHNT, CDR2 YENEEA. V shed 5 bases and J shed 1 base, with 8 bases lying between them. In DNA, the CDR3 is TGTGCCAGCAGCCCGGGATGGAACACCGGGGAGCTGTTTTTT. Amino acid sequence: CASSPGWNTGELFF.

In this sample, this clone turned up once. CDR3 residues: CASSARDRNSPLHF. The CDR3 nucleotides are TGTGCCAGCAGCGCCCGGGACAGAAATTCACCCCTCCACTTT. The chain links TRBV9 to TRBJ1-6; 7 bases map to TRBD1. The trim removed 3 bases at V and 7 bases at J, leaving 4 bases unmatched. CDR3 size: 14 residues. Looked up from germline, CDR1 is SGDLS and CDR2 is YYNGEE. Looking up the rest from reference TRBV9 and TRBJ1-6 gives the full variable domain: DSGVTQTPKHLITATGQRVTLRCSPRSGDLSVYWYQQSLDQGLQFLIQYYNGEERAKGNILERFSAQQFPDLHSELNLSSLELGDSALYFCASSARDRNSPLHFGNGTRLTVT.

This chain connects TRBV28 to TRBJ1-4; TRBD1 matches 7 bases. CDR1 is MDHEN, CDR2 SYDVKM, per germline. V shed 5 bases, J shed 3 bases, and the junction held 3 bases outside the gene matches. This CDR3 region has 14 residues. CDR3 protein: CASSGGQPNEKLFF. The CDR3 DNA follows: TGTGCCAGCAGTGGGGGACAGCCTAATGAAAAACTGTTTTTT.

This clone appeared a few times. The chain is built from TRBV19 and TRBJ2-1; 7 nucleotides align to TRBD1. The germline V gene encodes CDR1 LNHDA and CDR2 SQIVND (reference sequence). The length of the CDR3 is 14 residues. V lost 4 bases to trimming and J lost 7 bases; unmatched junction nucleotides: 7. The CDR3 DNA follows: TGTGCCAGTAGTAATGCCGGGACAGTTAATGAGCAGTTCTTC. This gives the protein CASSNAGTVNEQFF.

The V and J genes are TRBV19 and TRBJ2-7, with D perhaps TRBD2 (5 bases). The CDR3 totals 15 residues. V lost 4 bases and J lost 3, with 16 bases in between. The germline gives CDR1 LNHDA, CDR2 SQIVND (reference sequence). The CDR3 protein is CASSSPGNNSYEQYF. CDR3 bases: TGTGCCAGTAGTAGCCCGGGAAATAACAGCTACGAGCAGTACTTC. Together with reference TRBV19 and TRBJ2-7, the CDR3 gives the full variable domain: DGGITQSPKYLFRKEGQNVTLSCEQNLNHDAMYWYRQDPGQGLRLIYYSQIVNDFQKGDIAEGYSVSREKKESFPLTVTSAQKNPTAFYLCASSSPGNNSYEQYFGPGTRLTVT.

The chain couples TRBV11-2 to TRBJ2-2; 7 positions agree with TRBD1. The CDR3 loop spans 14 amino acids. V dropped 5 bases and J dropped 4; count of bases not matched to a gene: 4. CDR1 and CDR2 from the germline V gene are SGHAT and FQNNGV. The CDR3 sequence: CASSTRQGTGELFF. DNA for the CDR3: TGTGCCAGCAGCACCAGACAGGGCACCGGGGAGCTGTTTTTT.

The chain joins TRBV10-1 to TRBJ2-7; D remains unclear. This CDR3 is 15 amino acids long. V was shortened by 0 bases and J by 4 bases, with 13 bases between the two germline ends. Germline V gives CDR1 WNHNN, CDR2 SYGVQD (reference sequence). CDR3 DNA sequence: TGCGCCAGCAGTGAGTCCGTTGCAGGTACGTACGAGCAGTACTTC. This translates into CASSESVAGTYEQYF.

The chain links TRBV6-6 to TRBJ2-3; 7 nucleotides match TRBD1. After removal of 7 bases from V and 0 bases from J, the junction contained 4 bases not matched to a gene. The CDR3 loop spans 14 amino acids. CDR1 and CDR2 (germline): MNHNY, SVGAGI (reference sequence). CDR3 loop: CASTATGSTDTQYF. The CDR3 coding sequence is TGTGCCAGCACCGCGACAGGGAGCACAGATACGCAGTATTTT.

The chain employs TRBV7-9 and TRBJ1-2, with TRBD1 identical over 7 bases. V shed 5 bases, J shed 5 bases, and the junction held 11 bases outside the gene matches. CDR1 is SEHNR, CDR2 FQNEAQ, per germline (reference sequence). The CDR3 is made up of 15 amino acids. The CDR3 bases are TGTGCCAGCAGCGCCCCACAGGGGTTTGGTTATGGCTACACCTTC. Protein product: CASSAPQGFGYGYTF.

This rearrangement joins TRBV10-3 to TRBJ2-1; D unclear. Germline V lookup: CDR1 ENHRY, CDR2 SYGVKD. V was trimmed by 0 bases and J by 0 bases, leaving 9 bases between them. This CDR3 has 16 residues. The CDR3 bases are TGTGCCATCAGTGAGTCTATGACGGGCTCCTACAATGAGCAGTTCTTC. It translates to CAISESMTGSYNEQFF.

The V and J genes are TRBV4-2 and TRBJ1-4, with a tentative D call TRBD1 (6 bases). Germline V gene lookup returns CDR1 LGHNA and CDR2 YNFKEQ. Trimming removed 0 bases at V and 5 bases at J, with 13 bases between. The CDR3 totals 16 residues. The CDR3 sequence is CASSQDPGHKNEKLFF. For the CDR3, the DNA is TGTGCCAGCAGCCAAGACCCGGGACATAAAAATGAAAAACTGTTTTTT.

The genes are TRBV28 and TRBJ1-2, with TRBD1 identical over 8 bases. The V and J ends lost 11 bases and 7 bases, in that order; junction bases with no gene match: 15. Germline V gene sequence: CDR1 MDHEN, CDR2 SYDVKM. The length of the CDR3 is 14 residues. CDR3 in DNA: TGTGCCGGCACCCTAAAACAGGGGGAGGGTGGCTACACCTTC. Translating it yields CAGTLKQGEGGYTF.

The CDR3 here is CAISGAGGVTDTQYF. The CDR3 DNA is TGTGCCATCAGTGGTGCAGGGGGCGTCACAGATACGCAGTATTTT. The chain has TRBV10-3 and TRBJ2-3, with 8 bases lining up with TRBD1. Germline assignment: CDR1 ENHRY and CDR2 SYGVKD. The CDR3 covers 15 residues. J gave up 2 bases and V 4 bases, and 5 bases lay outside the gene matches.

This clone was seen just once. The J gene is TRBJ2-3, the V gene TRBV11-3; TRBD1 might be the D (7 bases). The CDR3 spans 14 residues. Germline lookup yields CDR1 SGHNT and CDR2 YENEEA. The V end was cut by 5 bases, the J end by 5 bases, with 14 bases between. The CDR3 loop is CASSRPGGLDTQYF. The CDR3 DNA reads TGTGCCAGCAGCCGCCCAGGGGGGTTAGATACGCAGTATTTT.

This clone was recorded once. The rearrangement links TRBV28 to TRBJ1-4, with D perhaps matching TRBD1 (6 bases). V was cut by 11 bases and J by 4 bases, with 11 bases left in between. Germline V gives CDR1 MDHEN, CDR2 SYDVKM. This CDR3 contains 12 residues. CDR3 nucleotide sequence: TGTGCCGTCAGACAGGATAATGAAAAACTGTTTTTT. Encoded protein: CAVRQDNEKLFF.

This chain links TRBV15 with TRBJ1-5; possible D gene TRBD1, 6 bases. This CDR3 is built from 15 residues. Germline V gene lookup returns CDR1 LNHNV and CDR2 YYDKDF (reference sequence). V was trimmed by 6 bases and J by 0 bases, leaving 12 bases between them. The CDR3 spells CATRLDSYSNQPQHF. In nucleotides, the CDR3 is TGTGCCACCAGGCTGGACAGCTATAGCAATCAGCCCCAGCATTTT.

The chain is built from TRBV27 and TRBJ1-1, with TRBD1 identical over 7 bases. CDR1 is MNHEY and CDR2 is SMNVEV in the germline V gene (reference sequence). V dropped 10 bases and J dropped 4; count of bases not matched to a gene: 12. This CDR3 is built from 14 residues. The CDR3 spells CATSRKGAPTEAFF. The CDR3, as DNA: TGTGCCACCTCAAGGAAGGGGGCGCCCACTGAAGCTTTCTTT.